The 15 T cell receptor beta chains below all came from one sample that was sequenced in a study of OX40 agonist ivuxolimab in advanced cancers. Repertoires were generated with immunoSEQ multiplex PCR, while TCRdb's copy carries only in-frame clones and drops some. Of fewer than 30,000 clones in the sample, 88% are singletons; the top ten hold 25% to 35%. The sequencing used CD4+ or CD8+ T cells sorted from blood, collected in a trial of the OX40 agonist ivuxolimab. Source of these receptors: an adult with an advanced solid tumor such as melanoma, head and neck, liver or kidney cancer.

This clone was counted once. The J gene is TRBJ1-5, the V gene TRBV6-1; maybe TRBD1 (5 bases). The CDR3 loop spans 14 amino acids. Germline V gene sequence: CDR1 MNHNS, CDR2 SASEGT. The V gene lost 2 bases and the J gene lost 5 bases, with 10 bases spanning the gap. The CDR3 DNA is TGTGCCAGCAGTGAAATTGGGGGAGATCAGCCCCAGCATTTT. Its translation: CASSEIGGDQPQHF.

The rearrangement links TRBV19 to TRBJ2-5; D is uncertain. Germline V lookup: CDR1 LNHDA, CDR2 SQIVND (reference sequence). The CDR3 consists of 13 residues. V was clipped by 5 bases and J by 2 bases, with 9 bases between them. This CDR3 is CASSPTRQETQYF. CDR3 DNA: TGTGCCAGTAGTCCCACACGTCAAGAGACCCAGTACTTC.

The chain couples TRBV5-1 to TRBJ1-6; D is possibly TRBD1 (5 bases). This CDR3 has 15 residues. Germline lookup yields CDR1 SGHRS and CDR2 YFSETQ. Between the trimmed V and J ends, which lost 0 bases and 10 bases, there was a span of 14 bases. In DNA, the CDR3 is TGCGCCAGCAGCTTGGGGGGGAAGGGCCGATCACCCCTCCACTTT. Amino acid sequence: CASSLGGKGRSPLHF. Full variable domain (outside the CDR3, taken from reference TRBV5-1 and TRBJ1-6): KAGVTQTPRYLIKTRGQQVTLSCSPISGHRSVSWYQQTPGQGLQFLFEYFSETQRNKGNFPGRFSGRQFSNSRSEMNVSTLELGDSALYLCASSLGGKGRSPLHFGNGTRLTVT.

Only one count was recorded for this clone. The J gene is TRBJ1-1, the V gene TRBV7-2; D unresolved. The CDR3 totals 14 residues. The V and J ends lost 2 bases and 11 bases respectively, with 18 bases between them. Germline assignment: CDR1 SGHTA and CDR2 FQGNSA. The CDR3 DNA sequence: TGTGCCAGCAGCTTACGAACAGTCGTTCTTCGGGCTTTCTTT. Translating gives CASSLRTVVLRAFF.

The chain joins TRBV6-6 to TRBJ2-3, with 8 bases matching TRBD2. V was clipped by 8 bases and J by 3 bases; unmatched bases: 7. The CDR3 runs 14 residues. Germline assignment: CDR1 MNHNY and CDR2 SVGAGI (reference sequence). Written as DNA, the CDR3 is TGTGCCAGCGCTCCGGGAGGGCCTACAGATACGCAGTATTTT. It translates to CASAPGGPTDTQYF.

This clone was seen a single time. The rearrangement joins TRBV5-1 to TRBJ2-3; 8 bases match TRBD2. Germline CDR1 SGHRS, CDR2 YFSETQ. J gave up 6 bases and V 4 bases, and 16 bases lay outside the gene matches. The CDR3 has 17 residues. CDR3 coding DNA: TGCGCCAGCAGCCCCGGGGTAGCGGGGCCGTCCACGGATACGCAGTATTTT. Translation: CASSPGVAGPSTDTQYF. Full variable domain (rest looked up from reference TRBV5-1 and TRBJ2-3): KAGVTQTPRYLIKTRGQQVTLSCSPISGHRSVSWYQQTPGQGLQFLFEYFSETQRNKGNFPGRFSGRQFSNSRSEMNVSTLELGDSALYLCASSPGVAGPSTDTQYFGPGTRLTVL.

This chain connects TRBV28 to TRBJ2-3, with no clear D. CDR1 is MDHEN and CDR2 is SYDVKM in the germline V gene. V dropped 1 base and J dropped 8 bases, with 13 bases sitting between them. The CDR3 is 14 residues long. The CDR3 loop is CASSLSPRKGTQYF. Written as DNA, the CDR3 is TGTGCCAGCAGTTTATCCCCACGCAAGGGTACGCAGTATTTT.

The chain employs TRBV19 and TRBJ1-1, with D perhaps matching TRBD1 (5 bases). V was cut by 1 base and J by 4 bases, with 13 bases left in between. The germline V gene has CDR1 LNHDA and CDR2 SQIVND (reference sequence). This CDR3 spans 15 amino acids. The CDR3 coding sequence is TGTGCCAGTAGTATAGGTGGGGGAACCACCACTGAAGCTTTCTTT. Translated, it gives CASSIGGGTTTEAFF.

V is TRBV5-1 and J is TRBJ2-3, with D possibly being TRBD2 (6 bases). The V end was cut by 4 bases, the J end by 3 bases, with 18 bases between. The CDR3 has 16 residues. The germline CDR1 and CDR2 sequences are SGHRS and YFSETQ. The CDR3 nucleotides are TGCGCCAGCAGCCTACCCGGGAGCCGGGGAACAGATACGCAGTATTTT. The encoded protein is CASSLPGSRGTDTQYF. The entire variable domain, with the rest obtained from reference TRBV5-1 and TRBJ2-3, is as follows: KAGVTQTPRYLIKTRGQQVTLSCSPISGHRSVSWYQQTPGQGLQFLFEYFSETQRNKGNFPGRFSGRQFSNSRSEMNVSTLELGDSALYLCASSLPGSRGTDTQYFGPGTRLTVL.

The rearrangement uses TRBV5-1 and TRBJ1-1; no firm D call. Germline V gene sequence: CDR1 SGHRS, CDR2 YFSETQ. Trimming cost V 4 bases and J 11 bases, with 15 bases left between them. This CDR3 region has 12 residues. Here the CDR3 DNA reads TGCGCCAGCAGCCCAGAACCACCCTGGGCTTTCTTT. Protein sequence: CASSPEPPWAFF. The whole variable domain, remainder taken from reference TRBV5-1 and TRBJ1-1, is KAGVTQTPRYLIKTRGQQVTLSCSPISGHRSVSWYQQTPGQGLQFLFEYFSETQRNKGNFPGRFSGRQFSNSRSEMNVSTLELGDSALYLCASSPEPPWAFFGQGTRLTVV.

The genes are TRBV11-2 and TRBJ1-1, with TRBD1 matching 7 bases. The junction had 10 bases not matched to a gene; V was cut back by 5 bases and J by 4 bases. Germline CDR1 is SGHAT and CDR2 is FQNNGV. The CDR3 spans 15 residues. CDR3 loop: CASSLQGVGGTEAFF. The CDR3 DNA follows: TGTGCCAGCAGCCTTCAGGGGGTGGGGGGCACTGAAGCTTTCTTT.

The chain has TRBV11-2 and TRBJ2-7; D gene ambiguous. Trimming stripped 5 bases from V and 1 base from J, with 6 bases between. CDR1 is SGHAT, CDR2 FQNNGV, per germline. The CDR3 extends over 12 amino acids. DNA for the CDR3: TGTGCCAGCAGCCTATCTTCCTACGAGCAGTACTTC. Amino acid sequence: CASSLSSYEQYF.

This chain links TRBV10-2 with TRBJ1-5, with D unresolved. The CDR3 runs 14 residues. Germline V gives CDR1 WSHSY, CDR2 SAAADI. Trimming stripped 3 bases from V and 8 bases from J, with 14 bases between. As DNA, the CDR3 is TGCGCCAGCAGTGACAGGAGGTCAATCGAGCCCCAGCATTTT. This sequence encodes CASSDRRSIEPQHF.

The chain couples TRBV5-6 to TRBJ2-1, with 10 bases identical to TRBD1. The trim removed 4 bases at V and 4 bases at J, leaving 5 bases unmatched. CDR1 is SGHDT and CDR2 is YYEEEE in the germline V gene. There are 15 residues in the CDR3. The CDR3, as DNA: TGTGCCAGCAGCCCTACGGGACAGGGGTACAATGAGCAGTTCTTC. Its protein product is CASSPTGQGYNEQFF.

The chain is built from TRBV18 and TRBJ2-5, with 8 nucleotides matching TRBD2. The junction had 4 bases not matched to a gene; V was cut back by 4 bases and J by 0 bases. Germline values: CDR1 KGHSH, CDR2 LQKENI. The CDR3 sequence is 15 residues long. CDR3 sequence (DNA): TGTGCCAGCTCACGTAGCGGGATGCACCAAGAGACCCAGTACTTC. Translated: CASSRSGMHQETQYF.